The T cell receptor (beta chain) described here comes from a study of blood T cell repertoires in COVID-19. Study in general: COVID-19 samples, acute and convalescent, were from the United States, Italy and Spain. Sources were T cells, B-cell-depleted T cells, or PBMCs; the material itself was cDNA or gDNA.

Seattle patients were enrolled while actively infected and followed longitudinally. In the original analysis: The assay estimated nucleated cells by amplifying reference gene primers. This table comes from immunoSEQ multiplex PCR, and its TCRdb copy is limited to in-frame clones, with some not included. V, J and clone size are taken as reported in that table, and D and trimming were inferred from the DNA itself. The sample lists hundreds of thousands of clones; 85% to 90% were seen once. This clone was counted a single time. The length of the CDR3 is 17 residues. V lost 0 bases to trimming and J lost 6 bases; unmatched junction nucleotides: 7. In germline, CDR1 is MGHDK, CDR2 SYGVNS.

V is TRBV25-1 and J is TRBJ2-3, with 12 bases fitting TRBD2. The TCR originated in a woman aged 45-65 years with COVID-19, enrolled during active disease. Sequenced sample: peripheral blood. CDR3 bases: TGTGCCAGCAGTGAATATAGGGCTAGCGGGAGGGGGGATACGCAGTATTTT. It yields the protein CASSEYRASGRGDTQYF.